Below, 7 T cell receptor beta chains from the same sample are listed, as sequenced in a study of cytomegalovirus exposure and HLA in healthy donors (dated by TCRdb to 2017 to 2019). The method was the immunoSEQ multiplex PCR assay. A mixture of 60 forward primers for TCR Vbeta segments and 13 reverse primers for TCR Jbeta segments was used in the multiplex PCR. As stored in TCRdb, this immuneACCESS dataset retains in-frame rearrangements with V and J assigned. A fraction of the clones does not appear; measured against another copy, unresolved V genes explain less than half of the discrepancy, and the remainder lacks a known reason. The sample table holds about 110,000 clones, of which about 80% were seen once. About 2.2% of the sample is in the top ten clones. The source material was PBMCs. These receptor sequences come from a man aged 25 to 45 in good health and CMV-seronegative.

Notes on this clone: At one end, the junction sequence differs from germline, possibly due to a read error. The rearrangement links TRBV9 to TRBJ2-4; D not resolved. The CDR3 totals 13 residues. In germline, CDR1 is SGDLS, CDR2 YYNGEE. The chain's CDR3 is CASSASPGSPPFF. CDR3 in DNA: TGTGCCAGCAGCGCCAGCCCCGGGTCACCCCCTTTTTTC.

The V call is TRBV2, the J call TRBJ2-5, with 14 bases aligning to TRBD2. V lost 6 bases, J lost 9 bases, and 9 bases stayed unmatched. CDR1 is SNHLY, CDR2 FYNNEI, per germline. The CDR3 extends over 15 amino acids. The CDR3 nucleotides read TGTGCCAGCAGAACCGGGACTAGCGGGAGTAGGCCCCAGTACTTC. Translation gives CASRTGTSGSRPQYF. Full variable domain (missing parts from reference TRBV2 and TRBJ2-5): EPEVTQTPSHQVTQMGQEVILRCVPISNHLYFYWYRQILGQKVEFLVSFYNNEISEKSEIFDDQFSVERPDGSNFTLKIRSTKLEDSAMYFCASRTGTSGSRPQYFGPGTRLLVL.

This chain uses TRBV27 with TRBJ2-7; 7 bases line up with TRBD2. The CDR3 extends over 15 amino acids. Trimming at V came to 3 bases and at J to 0 bases, leaving 5 bases not matched to a gene. Germline CDR1 reads MNHEY; CDR2 reads SMNVEV (reference sequence). The CDR3 DNA follows: TGTGCCAGCAGTTTGATAGCGGGTCGCTCCTACGAGCAGTACTTC. Translating it yields CASSLIAGRSYEQYF.

The J gene is TRBJ1-6, the V gene TRBV25-1; 7 bases map to TRBD1. This CDR3 contains 14 residues. Germline V gene lookup returns CDR1 MGHDK and CDR2 SYGVNS. V lost 3 bases and J lost 4; bases outside the gene matches: 0. CDR3 in amino acids: CASSEDRYNSPLHF. CDR3 DNA sequence: TGTGCCAGCAGTGAGGACAGGTATAATTCACCCCTCCACTTT.

This sequence joins TRBV5-4 and TRBJ2-3, with 7 bases lining up with TRBD2. V lost 1 base and J lost 2; bases outside the gene matches: 4. The CDR3 contains 15 residues. In germline, CDR1 is SGHNT, CDR2 YYREEE (reference sequence). For the CDR3, the DNA is TGTGCCAGCAGCTTGATTGGGAGGGACACAGATACGCAGTATTTT. It encodes CASSLIGRDTDTQYF.

The chain employs TRBV27 and TRBJ2-1; 7 nucleotides line up with TRBD2. Germline V gene data show CDR1 as MNHEY and CDR2 as SMNVEV (reference sequence). The junction had 5 bases not matched to a gene; V was cut back by 0 bases and J by 6 bases. The CDR3 totals 15 residues. CDR3 region: CASSLSAGVGNEQFF. The DNA of the CDR3 is TGTGCCAGCAGTTTATCTGCGGGGGTTGGCAATGAGCAGTTCTTC.

The chain employs TRBV6-6 and TRBJ2-2; a weak D match, TRBD2 (6 bases). Trimming took 4 bases from V and 0 from J, leaving 6 bases between them. CDR1 is MNHNY and CDR2 is SVGAGI in the germline V gene (reference sequence). The CDR3 is 14 amino acids. In DNA form, the CDR3 reads TGTGCCAGCAGTTCTAGCGCGAACACCGGGGAGCTGTTTTTT. Translation: CASSSSANTGELFF.